This paragraph reports one T cell receptor beta chain. Roughly 210 ng DNA, tens of thousands of T cell genomes, went into each sorted-subset replicate PCR. Only in-frame clones appear in the TCRdb table, and some are missing; sequencing was by immunoSEQ multiplex PCR. The sample consists of about 1.1 million clones, approximately 80% of them appearing once. The source of the sample is a study of shared clonotypes between healthy human individuals. Study summary: The donor group consisted of two women and a few men, aged 18 to 49.

The donors, all of them Caucasian adults, lived in Nashville, Tennessee. V lost 6 bases and J 4 bases, leaving 10 bases between the germline ends. The CDR3 consists of 12 residues. CDR1 is MNHEY and CDR2 is SVGAGI in the germline V gene. The chain employs TRBV6-5 and TRBJ2-7, with unresolved D. Sequenced sample: memory CD4+ T cells from PBMCs. Subset indicated: CD45RA-negative fraction. The TCR comes from a man younger than 35 in good health. Some clones in this sample may be carry-over from other donors' samples. This chain's CDR3 is CASRALGYEQYF. The CDR3 DNA reads as TGTGCCAGCAGGGCCTTAGGGTACGAGCAGTACTTC.